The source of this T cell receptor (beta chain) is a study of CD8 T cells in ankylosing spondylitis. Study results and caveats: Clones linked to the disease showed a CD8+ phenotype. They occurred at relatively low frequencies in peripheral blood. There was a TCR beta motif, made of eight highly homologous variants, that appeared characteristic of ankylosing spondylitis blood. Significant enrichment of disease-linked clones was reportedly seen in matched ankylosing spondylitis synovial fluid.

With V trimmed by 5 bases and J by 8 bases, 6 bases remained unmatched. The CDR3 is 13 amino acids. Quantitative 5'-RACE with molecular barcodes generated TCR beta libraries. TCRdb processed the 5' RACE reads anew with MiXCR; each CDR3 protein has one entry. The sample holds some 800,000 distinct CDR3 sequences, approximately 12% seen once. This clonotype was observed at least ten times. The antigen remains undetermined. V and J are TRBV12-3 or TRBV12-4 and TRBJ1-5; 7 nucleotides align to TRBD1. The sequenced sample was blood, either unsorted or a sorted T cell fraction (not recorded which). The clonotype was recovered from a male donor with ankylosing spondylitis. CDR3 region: CASSTTTGKPQHF. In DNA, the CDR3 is TGTGCCAGCAGTACAACGACAGGGAAGCCCCAGCATTTT.